The entry below describes one T cell receptor (beta chain). CDR3 length: 13 residues. Trimming left V 4 bases short and J 6 bases short, with 14 bases between. The germline V gene encodes CDR1 SGHNT and CDR2 YYREEE (reference sequence). Seattle's enrolled individuals joined amid active infection and were then monitored longitudinally. Under the authors' procedure: The assay estimated nucleated cells by amplifying reference gene primers. Sequencing was performed with immunoSEQ multiplex PCR; in TCRdb, only in-frame clones are kept and a portion is missing. V and J calls and clone size are copied from that table; D and trimming were computed from the DNA. Among 450,000 or so clones, 89% were seen once, and the ten largest hold around 0.95%. The data are from a study of blood T cell repertoires in COVID-19. Study-level background: From the United States, Italy and Spain came samples of acute and convalescent COVID-19.

This chain joins TRBV5-4 and TRBJ2-7; D is possibly TRBD2 (6 bases). The clonotype comes from a man younger than 30 with COVID-19, enrolled during active disease. The sample taken for sequencing was peripheral blood. CDR3 DNA: TGTGCCAGCAGCCCGGGAGTGAGCCTCGAGCAGTACTTC. Protein sequence: CASSPGVSLEQYF.